Sequencing of this T cell receptor beta chain was carried out in a study of memory CD4+ T cells and cytomegalovirus serostatus. Under the authors' procedure: Out-of-frame sequences were removed, leaving about 2.2 million distinct TCRbeta sequences. Assay: immunoSEQ multiplex PCR; the TCRdb copy retains only in-frame clones and omits some. V and J calls and clone size are given by that table; D and trimming were obtained from the DNA. The sample records around 25,000 clones, over 70% being singletons. This clone has just one count. The antigen is undetermined. CDR3 length: 15 amino acids. Trimming stripped 4 bases from V and 0 bases from J, with 10 bases between. Germline CDR1 reads SGHTA; CDR2 reads FQGNSA. Study results and limitations: CMV serostatus prediction reached median AUC roughly 0.95, or 0.91 with US-trained model. Suggested: most of the CMV-linked TCR signature lies in CD4+ memory cells.

Single viable CD3+CD4+CD8-CD45RO+ cells were sorted as the memory CD4+ T cells. The specimen was memory CD4+ T cells from blood. This chain links TRBV7-2 with TRBJ1-3; D unclear. The clonotype originates from an adult in good health and CMV-seronegative. CDR3 sequence: CASSSRENSGNTIYF. In nucleotides, the CDR3 is TGTGCCAGCAGCTCCCGAGAGAACTCTGGAAACACCATATATTTT.